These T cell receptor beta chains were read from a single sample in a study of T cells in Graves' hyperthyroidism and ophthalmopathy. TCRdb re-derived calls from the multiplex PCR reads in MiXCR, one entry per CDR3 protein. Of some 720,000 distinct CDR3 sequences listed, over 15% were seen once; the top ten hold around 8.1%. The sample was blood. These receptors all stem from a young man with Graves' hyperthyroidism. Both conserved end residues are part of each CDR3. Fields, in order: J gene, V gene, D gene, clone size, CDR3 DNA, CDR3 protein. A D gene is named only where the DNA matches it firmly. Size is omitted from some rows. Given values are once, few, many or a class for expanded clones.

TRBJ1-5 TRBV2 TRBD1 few TGTGCCAGCAGACGGGACAGGATAAATAGCAATCAGCCCCAGCATTTT CASRRDRINSNQPQHF
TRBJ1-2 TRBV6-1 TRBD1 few TGTGCCAGCAGGGTTAATCCCGGGACAGGTTATGGCTACACCTTC CASRVNPGTGYGYTF
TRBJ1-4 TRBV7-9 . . TGTGCCAGCAGCCGACAGCTTAATGAAAAACTGTTTTTT CASSRQLNEKLFF
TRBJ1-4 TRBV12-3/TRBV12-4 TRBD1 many TGTGCCAGCAGTCCGGGACAGGGGGATAAACTGTTTTTT CASSPGQGDKLFF
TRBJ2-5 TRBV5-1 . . TGCGCCAGCAGCTTGTTGCTTAGGGGCCAAGAGACCCAGTACTTC CASSLLLRGQETQYF
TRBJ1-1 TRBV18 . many TGTGCCAGCTCACCCAAAATGAACACTGAAGCTTTCTTT CASSPKMNTEAFF
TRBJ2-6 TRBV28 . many TGTGCCAGCAGTTTCCCGGACTCTGGGGCCAACGTCCTGACTTTC CASSFPDSGANVLTF
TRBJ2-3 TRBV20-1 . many TGCAGTGCTAGAGGGACAGACCTCACAGATACGCAGTATTTT CSARGTDLTDTQYF
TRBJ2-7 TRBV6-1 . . TGTGCCAGCAGTGACCACAGGGTAGACGAGCAGTACTTC CASSDHRVDEQYF
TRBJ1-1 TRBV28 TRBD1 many TGTGCCAGCAGTTTGTGGGACAGAGAGAACACTGAAGCTTTCTTT CASSLWDRENTEAFF
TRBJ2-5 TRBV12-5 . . TGTGCTAGTGGTTCGGACAGCTCGGGGGAGACCCAGTACTTC CASGSDSSGETQYF
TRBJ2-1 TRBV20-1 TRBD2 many TGCGGTGAGGTGTCTAGCGGGAGGAGTGAGCAGTTCTTC CGEVSSGRSEQFF
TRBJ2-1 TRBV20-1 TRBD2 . TGCAGTGCTGGCCATACTAGCGGGAGTATTCATGAGCAGTTCTTC CSAGHTSGSIHEQFF
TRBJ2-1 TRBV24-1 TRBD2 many TGTGCCACCAGTGACCCTGGACTAGCGGGAAGGGATGAGCAGTTCTTC CATSDPGLAGRDEQFF
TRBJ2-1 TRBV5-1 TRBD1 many TGCGCCAGCAGCGTGACAGGGGGCGGCTACAATGAGCAGTTCTTC CASSVTGGGYNEQFF
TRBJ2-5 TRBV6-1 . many TGTGCCAGCAGTAGGACATTCCAAGAGACCCAGTACTTC CASSRTFQETQYF
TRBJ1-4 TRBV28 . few TGTGCCAGCGAAGCGGGGGGTGGTAATGAAAAACTGTTTTTT CASEAGGGNEKLFF
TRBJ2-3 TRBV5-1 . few TGCGCCAGCAGCGTGACAAAGGGGGATACGCAGTATTTT CASSVTKGDTQYF
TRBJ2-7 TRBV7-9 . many TGTGCCAGCAGCTGGGACGGGACACAGTACGAGCAGTACTTC CASSWDGTQYEQYF
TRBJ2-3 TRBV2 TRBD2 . TGTGCCAGCAGTCCTAGCGGGAGAACAGATACGCGGTATTTT CASSPSGRTDTRYF
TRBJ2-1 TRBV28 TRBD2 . TGTGCCAGCAGTTCCGGGGGAGCGGGAGTCCCTGAGCAGTTCTTC CASSSGGAGVPEQFF
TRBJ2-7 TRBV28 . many TGTGCCAGCAGTTCCCCAGGGGACGAGCAGTACTTC CASSSPGDEQYF
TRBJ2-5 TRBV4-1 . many TGTGCCAGCTCCCAGGGGTCTGGGCAAGAGACCCAGTACTTC CASSQGSGQETQYF
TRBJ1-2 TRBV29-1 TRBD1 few TGCAGCGTTGGTGCAGGGGGCCGATTTAACTATGGCTACACCTTC CSVGAGGRFNYGYTF
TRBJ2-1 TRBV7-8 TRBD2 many TGTGCCAGCAGCTCTTCGCCCTCTCGCCAACTAGCGAAGCCCTACAATGAGCAGTTCTTC CASSSSPSRQLAKPYNEQFF
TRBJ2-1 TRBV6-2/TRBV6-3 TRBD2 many TGTGCCAGCAGTTTGACGTCGCTAGCGGGAGGAAGCAATGAGCAGTTCTTC CASSLTSLAGGSNEQFF
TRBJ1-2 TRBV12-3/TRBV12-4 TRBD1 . TGTGCCAGCAGTTGGGACAGGGGGGCTGGCTACACCTTC CASSWDRGAGYTF
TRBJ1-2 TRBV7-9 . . TGTGCCAGCAGCTTAGGCGGGCCGCGCTATGGCTACACCTTC CASSLGGPRYGYTF
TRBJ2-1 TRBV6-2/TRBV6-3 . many TGTGCCAGCAGTTACTCGAATAAGGGACCCAGCCGCTCCTACAATGAGCAGTTCTTC CASSYSNKGPSRSYNEQFF
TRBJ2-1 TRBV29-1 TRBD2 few TGCAGCGCTTTGACTAGCCGGAACTACAATGAGCAGTTCTTC CSALTSRNYNEQFF
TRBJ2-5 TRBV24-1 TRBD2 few TGTGCCACCAGTGCCGGGGGGGAACGAGAGACCCAGTACTTC CATSAGGERETQYF
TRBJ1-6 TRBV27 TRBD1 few TGTGCCAGCAGTTTAGGGACAGGGTTTTCACCCCTCCACTTT CASSLGTGFSPLHF
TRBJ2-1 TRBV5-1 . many TGCGCCAGCAGCTTCTCTACAGGCTCCTACAATGAGCAGTTCTTC CASSFSTGSYNEQFF
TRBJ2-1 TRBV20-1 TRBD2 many TGCAGTGCTAGTAAAAGAGCAGGGACTAACAATGAGCAGTTCTTC CSASKRAGTNNEQFF
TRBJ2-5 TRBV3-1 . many TGTGCCAGCAGCCAAGGCGAAGGCGTCCCTTCGCAAGAGACCCAGTACTTC CASSQGEGVPSQETQYF
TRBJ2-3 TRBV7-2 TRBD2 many TGTGCCAGCAGCTCTAGCGGGGGCACAGATACGCAGTATTTT CASSSSGGTDTQYF
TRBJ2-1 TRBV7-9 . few TGTGCCAGCATCTCACCTCAATACAATGAGCAGTTCTTC CASISPQYNEQFF
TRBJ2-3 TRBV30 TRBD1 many TGTGCCTGGAGGGAGACAGGGGTAAATACGCAGTATTTT CAWRETGVNTQYF
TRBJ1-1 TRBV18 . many TGTGCCAGCTCACCATTGAGAGGGCGACGGAACACTGAAGCTTTCTTT CASSPLRGRRNTEAFF
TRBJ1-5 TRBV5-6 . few TGTGCCAGCAGCCGGGGAGTCTGGGGTCAGCCCCAGCATTTT CASSRGVWGQPQHF
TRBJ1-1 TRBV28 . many TGTGCCAGCACCCAACCAGGGTCTGAAGCTTTCTTT CASTQPGSEAFF